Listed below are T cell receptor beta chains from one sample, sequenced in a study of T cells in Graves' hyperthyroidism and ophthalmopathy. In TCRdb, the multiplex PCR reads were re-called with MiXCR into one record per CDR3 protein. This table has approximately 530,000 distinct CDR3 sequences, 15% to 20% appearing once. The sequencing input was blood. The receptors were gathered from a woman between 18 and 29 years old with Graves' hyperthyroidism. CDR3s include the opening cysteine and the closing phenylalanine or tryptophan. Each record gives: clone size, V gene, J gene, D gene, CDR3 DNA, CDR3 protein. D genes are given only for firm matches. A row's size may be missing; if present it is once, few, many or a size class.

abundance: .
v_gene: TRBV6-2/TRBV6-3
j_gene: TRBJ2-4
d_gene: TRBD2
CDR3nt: TGTGCCAGCAGAGTAGCGGGGGGCCAAGCCAAAAACATTCAGTACTTC
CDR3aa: CASRVAGGQAKNIQYF

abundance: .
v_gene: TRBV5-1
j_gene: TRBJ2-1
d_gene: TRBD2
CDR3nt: TGCGCCAGCAGCCCGGGGACTAGCGGGAGTTCTATCTACAATGAGCAGTTCTTC
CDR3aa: CASSPGTSGSSIYNEQFF

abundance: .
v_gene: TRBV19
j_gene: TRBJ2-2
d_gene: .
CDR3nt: TGTGCCAGTAGTATTAGTCGGGGAGCTAGCACCGGGGAGCTGTTTTTT
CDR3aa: CASSISRGASTGELFF

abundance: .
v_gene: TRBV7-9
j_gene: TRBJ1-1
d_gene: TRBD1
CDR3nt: TGTGCCAGCAGCTTAGCGGGACAGGGGTTAAAAGAGGACACTGAAGCTTTCTTT
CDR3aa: CASSLAGQGLKEDTEAFF

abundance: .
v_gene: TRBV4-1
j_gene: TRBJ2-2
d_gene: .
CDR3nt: TGCGCCAGCAGCCGTAACAGCGACACCGGGGAGCTGTTTTTT
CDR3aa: CASSRNSDTGELFF

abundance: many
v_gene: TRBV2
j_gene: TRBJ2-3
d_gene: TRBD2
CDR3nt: TGTGCCAGCAGTGACTGGGGGAGGGGCACAGATACGCAGTATTTT
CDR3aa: CASSDWGRGTDTQYF

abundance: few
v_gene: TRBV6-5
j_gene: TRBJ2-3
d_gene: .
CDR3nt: TGTGCCAGCAGTTACTCGAGTTCGGATACGCAGTATTTT
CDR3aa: CASSYSSSDTQYF

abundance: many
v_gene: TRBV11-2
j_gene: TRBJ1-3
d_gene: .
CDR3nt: TGTGCCAGCAGCTTACGTCCGAACGGGGTTCCTGGAAACACCATATATTTT
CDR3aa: CASSLRPNGVPGNTIYF

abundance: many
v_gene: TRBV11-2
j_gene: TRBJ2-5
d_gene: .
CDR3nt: TGTGCCAGCACCCCTCTCATTAGAGGAGAGACCCAGTACTTC
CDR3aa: CASTPLIRGETQYF

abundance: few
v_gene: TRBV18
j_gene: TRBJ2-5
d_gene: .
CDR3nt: TGTGCCAGCTCACCCCGACTACCATCCCAAGAGACCCAGTACTTC
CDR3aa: CASSPRLPSQETQYF

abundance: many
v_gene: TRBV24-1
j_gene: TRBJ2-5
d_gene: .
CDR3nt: TGTGCCACCAGTGCTGATTGGAGGGAGACCCAGTACTTC
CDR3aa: CATSADWRETQYF

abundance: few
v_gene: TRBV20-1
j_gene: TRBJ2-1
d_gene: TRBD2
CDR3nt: TGCAGTGGTAGGCCGGGACTAGCGGGAGCCTACAATGAGCAGTTCTTC
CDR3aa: CSGRPGLAGAYNEQFF

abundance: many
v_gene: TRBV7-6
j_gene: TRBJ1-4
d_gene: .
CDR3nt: TGTGCCAGCAGCTCCTCTAATGAAAAACTGTTTTTT
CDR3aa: CASSSSNEKLFF

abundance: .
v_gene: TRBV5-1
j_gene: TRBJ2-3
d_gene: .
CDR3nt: TGCGCCAGCAGCTTTAACTTGGGGCCAACAGATACGCAGTATTTT
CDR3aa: CASSFNLGPTDTQYF

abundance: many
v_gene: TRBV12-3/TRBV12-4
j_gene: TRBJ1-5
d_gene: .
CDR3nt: TGTGCCAGCAGTTTAGGGGGCCATCGAACGTATCAGCCCCAGCATTTT
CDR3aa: CASSLGGHRTYQPQHF

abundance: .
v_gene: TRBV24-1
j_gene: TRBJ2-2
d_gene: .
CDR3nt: TGTGCCACCAGTGATTTTGTAACGGGCACCGGGGAGCTGTTTTTT
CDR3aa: CATSDFVTGTGELFF

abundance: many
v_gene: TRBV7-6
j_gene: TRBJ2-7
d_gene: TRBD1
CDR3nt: TGTGCCAGCAGCTTAGGCCCCGGGACAGAACCCTACGAGCAGTACTTC
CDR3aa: CASSLGPGTEPYEQYF

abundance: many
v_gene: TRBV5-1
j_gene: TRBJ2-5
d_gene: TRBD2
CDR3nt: TGCGCCAGCAGCCCACGACTAGCGGGGGGCGACTACCAAGAGACCCAGTACTTC
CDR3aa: CASSPRLAGGDYQETQYF

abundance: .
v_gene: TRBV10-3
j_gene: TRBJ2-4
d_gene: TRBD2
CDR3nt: TGTGCCATCAGTGAGTCTGCGGGAGCGGTGGACATTCAGTACTTC
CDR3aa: CAISESAGAVDIQYF

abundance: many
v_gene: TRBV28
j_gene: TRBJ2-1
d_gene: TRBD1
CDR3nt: TGTGCCAGCACCCCCCTCAGGACAGGGGGCAGCAATGAGCAGTTCTTC
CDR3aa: CASTPLRTGGSNEQFF

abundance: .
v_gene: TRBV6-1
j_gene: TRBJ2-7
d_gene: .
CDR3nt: TGTGCCAGCAGGCAGGGGATATCCTACGAGCAGTACTTC
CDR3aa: CASRQGISYEQYF

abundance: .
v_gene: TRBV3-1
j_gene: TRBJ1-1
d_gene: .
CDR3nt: TGTGCCAGCAGCCAGGGGGGGGAGGGAGTGGGAGCTTTCTTT
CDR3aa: CASSQGGEGVGAFF

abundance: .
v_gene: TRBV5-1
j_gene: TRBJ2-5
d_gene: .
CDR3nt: TGCGCCAGCAGCTTGTCCCGGGGGACAGAGACCCAGTACTTC
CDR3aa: CASSLSRGTETQYF

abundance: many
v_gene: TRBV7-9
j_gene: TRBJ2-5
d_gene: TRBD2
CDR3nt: TGTGCCAGCAGCCGAGCGGGAGTAGCGGAGACCCAGTACTTC
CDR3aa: CASSRAGVAETQYF

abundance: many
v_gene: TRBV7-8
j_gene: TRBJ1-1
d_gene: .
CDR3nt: TGTGCCAGCAGCCCAGGGACGGCGGAGGAAGCTTTCTTT
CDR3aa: CASSPGTAEEAFF

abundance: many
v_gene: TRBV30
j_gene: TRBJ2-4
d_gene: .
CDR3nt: TGTGCCTGGAGTGGAAAAAACATTCAGTACTTC
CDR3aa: CAWSGKNIQYF

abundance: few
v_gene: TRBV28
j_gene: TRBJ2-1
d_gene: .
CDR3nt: TGTGCCAGCAGTTTAAGGCCCCCTTACTATGAGCAGTTCTTC
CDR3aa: CASSLRPPYYEQFF

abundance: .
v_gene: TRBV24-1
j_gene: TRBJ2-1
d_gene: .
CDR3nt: TGTGCCACCAGTTTGGGGGGAAGCTCCTGCAATGAGCAGTTCTTC
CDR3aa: CATSLGGSSCNEQFF

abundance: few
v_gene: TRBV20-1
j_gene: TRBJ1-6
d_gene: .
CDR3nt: TGCAGTGCTAGAGATGGCAGGGAAGTGGATTCACCCCTCCACTTT
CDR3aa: CSARDGREVDSPLHF

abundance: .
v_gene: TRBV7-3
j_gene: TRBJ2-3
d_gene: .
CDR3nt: TGTGCCAGCAGCTTAAGAGGGGCTGGGGGAACAAAAAGCACAGATACGCAGTATTTT
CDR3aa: CASSLRGAGGTKSTDTQYF

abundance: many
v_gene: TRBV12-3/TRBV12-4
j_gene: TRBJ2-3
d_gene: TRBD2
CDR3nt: TGTGCCAGCGCCCTAGCGGGACCCACAGATACGCAGTATTTT
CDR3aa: CASALAGPTDTQYF

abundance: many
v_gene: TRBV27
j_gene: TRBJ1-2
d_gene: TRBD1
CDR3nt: TGTGCCAGCAGTTTCCAGGGGGCGCATGGCTACACCTTC
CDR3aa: CASSFQGAHGYTF

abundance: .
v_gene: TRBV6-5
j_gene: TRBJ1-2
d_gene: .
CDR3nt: TGTGCCAGCAGTTACTCGGGTGGCGGGCCTCTATATGGCTACACCTTC
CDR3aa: CASSYSGGGPLYGYTF

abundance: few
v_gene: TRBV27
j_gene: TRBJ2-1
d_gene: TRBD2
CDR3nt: TGTGCCAGCAGTCAACAGGGGCCTACTAGCGGGAGTAATGAGCAGTTCTTC
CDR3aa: CASSQQGPTSGSNEQFF

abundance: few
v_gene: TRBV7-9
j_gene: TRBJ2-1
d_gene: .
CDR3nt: TGTGCCAGCACCGATGTCAATGAGCAGTTCTTC
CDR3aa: CASTDVNEQFF

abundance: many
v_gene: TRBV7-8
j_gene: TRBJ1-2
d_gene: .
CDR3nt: TGTGCCAGCAGCTTAGTCGAGGGGGCTAACTATGGCTACACCTTC
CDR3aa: CASSLVEGANYGYTF

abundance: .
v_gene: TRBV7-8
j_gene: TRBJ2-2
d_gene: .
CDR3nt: TGTGCCAGCAGCTTTTGGCTAGGGGACGCCGGGGAGCTGTTTTTT
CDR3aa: CASSFWLGDAGELFF